The TCR beta chain described here comes from a study of T cell responses to AZD1222 COVID-19 vaccine. Whole-study results and caveats: After two AZD1222 doses, spike-specific TCR breadth and depth rose versus day 0. White British ancestry dominated among donors, who included more females, and clonal diversity was possibly underestimated. None of the repertoires were sampled until the peak T cell response had passed.

Comment on this clone: The target antigen is unknown. The same CDR3 is also encoded by other DNA sequences in this sample.

The V and J ends lost 3 bases and 6 bases respectively, with 6 bases between them. Germline V gene sequence: CDR1 MDHEN, CDR2 SYDVKM. This CDR3 has 11 residues. Libraries were prepared by immunoSEQ multiplex PCR; TCRdb keeps only in-frame clonotypes and omits some of them. The sample yields roughly 160,000 clones, 90% to 95% seen once. This clonotype was sampled from an adult in good health. The gene calls are TRBV28 and TRBJ2-7; no reliable D call. This material consisted of peripheral blood, taken on day 0 of AZD1222 vaccination. CDR3 sequence reads: CASSFRGEQYF. CDR3 bases: TGTGCCAGCAGTTTTCGTGGCGAGCAGTACTTC.